The clone carrying this T cell receptor (beta chain) appeared a few times. What it recognizes is unknown. MiXCR, applied by TCRdb to the 5' RACE reads, yields one record per CDR3 protein. The table includes some 900,000 distinct CDR3 sequences, roughly an eighth detected once. The sample is drawn from a study of identical twins. The CDR3 has 12 residues. Germline V gene lookup returns CDR1 SGHAT and CDR2 FQNNGV. Trimming left V 6 bases short and J 14 bases short, with 17 bases between. Study results and limitations: Zero-insertion results could be subject to partial confounding by invariant MAIT and iNKT cells.

This sample was shared with a second study, whose subject was yellow fever vaccine responses in identical twins.

Specimen: PBMCs. This chain links TRBV11-2 with TRBJ2-1; D possibly corresponds to TRBD1 (5 bases). The receptor was isolated from a woman under 30 in good health. The CDR3 bases are TGTGCCAGCAGTTCAGGGTATTGGGCGGAGTTCTTC. It is translated as CASSSGYWAEFF.